The present T cell receptor (beta chain) was sequenced within a study of identical twins. Overall study results and limits: The degree of excess twin sharing was weaker in beta out-of-frame sequences. Models underestimated TCR alpha sharing (out-of-frame) in monozygotic twins.

Many counts were recorded for this clonotype. Its antigen is as yet unknown. The CDR3 is 14 amino acids. Germline CDR1 reads MGHDK; CDR2 reads SYGVNS. After removal of 5 bases from V and 8 bases from J, the junction contained 7 bases not matched to a gene. Template switching added a universal primer site, and cDNA bore unique molecular identifiers. Each CDR3 protein gets one entry after TCRdb re-called the 5' RACE reads with MiXCR. The table lists 350,000 or so distinct CDR3 sequences, roughly 10% of them singletons. The material sequenced was naive T cells sorted from blood. This rearrangement joins TRBV25-1 to TRBJ2-1, with TRBD1 matching over 9 bases. This receptor was obtained from a woman aged 50 to 60 in good health. Here the CDR3 reads CASSPGQGFDEQFF. CDR3 DNA: TGTGCCAGCAGTCCGGGACAGGGTTTCGATGAGCAGTTCTTC.